A selection of T cell receptor beta chains follows, all from one sample in a study of T cell responses to AZD1222 COVID-19 vaccine. The assay was immunoSEQ multiplex PCR, and TCRdb's table has in-frame clones only and misses some. The sample includes about 140,000 clones, approximately 90% seen only once; the top ten take less than 9.5%. This specimen was peripheral blood, taken 28 days after the second AZD1222 dose. These receptors were obtained from an adult who received the AZD1222 COVID-19 vaccine. Both conserved end residues are part of each CDR3. Fields, in order: V gene, D gene, CDR3 length, J gene, clone size, CDR3 protein, CDR3 DNA. A D gene is named only where the DNA matches it firmly. The size of a clone is reported for some rows only, either as once, few or many, or as a class for expanded clones.

>TRBV5-5|TRBD1|17|TRBJ1-2|NA
CASSLGSRTGVIYGYTF
TGTGCCAGCAGCTTGGGTTCTCGGACAGGGGTAATCTATGGCTACACCTTC
>TRBV5-1|NA|14|TRBJ1-2|NA
CASSRDGSNYGYTF
TGCGCCAGCAGTCGGGACGGTTCTAACTATGGCTACACCTTC
>TRBV6-1|TRBD2|17|TRBJ2-1|NA
CASSEASSGGALDEQFF
TGTGCCAGCAGTGAAGCGTCTAGCGGGGGGGCCTTAGATGAGCAGTTCTTC
>TRBV11-2|TRBD2|18|TRBJ2-1|NA
CASSKEGAGGQRGNEQFF
TGTGCCAGCAGCAAAGAGGGAGCGGGAGGGCAAAGGGGCAATGAGCAGTTCTTC
>TRBV30|TRBD2|13|TRBJ2-1|NA
CAWERGGYNEQFF
TGTGCCTGGGAGCGGGGGGGCTACAATGAGCAGTTCTTC
>TRBV6-4|NA|14|TRBJ2-1|NA
CASSLDFPRNEQFF
TGTGCCAGCAGTCTTGACTTCCCCCGCAATGAGCAGTTCTTC
>TRBV10-3|NA|14|TRBJ2-1|NA
CAISGSRDYNEQFF
TGTGCCATCAGTGGGTCCAGAGACTACAATGAGCAGTTCTTC
>TRBV6-4|NA|14|TRBJ2-6|NA
CASSVRAGANVLTF
TGTGCCAGCAGTGTGCGGGCTGGGGCCAACGTCCTGACTTTC
>TRBV19|TRBD1|16|TRBJ1-2|NA
CATGGTGPSYNYGYTF
TGTGCCACCGGGGGGACAGGCCCCTCTTATAACTATGGCTACACCTTC
>TRBV11-2|TRBD1|15|TRBJ1-5|NA
CASGLAGTGHQPQHF
TGTGCCAGCGGCTTAGCCGGGACAGGGCATCAGCCCCAGCATTTT
>TRBV5-8|TRBD2|18|TRBJ2-5|NA
CASSFAGTSGLEGETQYF
TGTGCCAGCAGCTTTGCCGGGACTAGCGGGTTAGAGGGAGAGACCCAGTACTTC
>TRBV6-2/TRBV6-3|NA|15|TRBJ2-5|NA
CASSYSLRGRETQYF
TGTGCCAGCAGTTACTCGCTCCGGGGGCGCGAGACCCAGTACTTC
>TRBV4-3|NA|14|TRBJ1-2|NA
CASSQDWTDIGYTF
TGCGCCAGCAGCCAAGACTGGACCGATATTGGCTACACCTTC
>TRBV27|TRBD2|14|TRBJ2-3|NA
CASSLLAGEDTQYF
TGTGCCAGCAGCCTACTAGCGGGAGAAGATACGCAGTATTTT
>TRBV2|NA|11|TRBJ2-5|NA
CASKTQETQYF
TGTGCCAGCAAGACCCAAGAGACCCAGTACTTC
>TRBV5-8|TRBD1|13|TRBJ2-4|NA
CASRSQGENIQYF
TGTGCCAGCAGGTCCCAGGGGGAGAACATTCAGTACTTC
>TRBV6-5|NA|15|TRBJ1-2|NA
CASSYSLPHTGGYTF
TGTGCCAGCAGTTACTCGCTACCCCACACCGGAGGCTACACCTTC
>TRBV4-3|NA|16|TRBJ2-2|NA
CASSGGRFANTGELFF
TGCGCCAGCAGCGGGGGACGGTTCGCGAACACCGGGGAGCTGTTTTTT
>TRBV21-1|NA|15|TRBJ1-6|once
CASSNQRYYNSPLHF
TGTGCCAGCAGCAATCAGCGGTACTATAATTCACCCCTCCACTTT
>TRBV19|NA|15|TRBJ1-1|NA
CASSQLGGQNTEAFF
TGTGCCAGTAGCCAACTTGGGGGCCAGAACACTGAAGCTTTCTTT
>TRBV6-5|NA|13|TRBJ1-1|once
CASSYGLKVEAFF
TGTGCCAGCAGTTACGGGTTGAAAGTTGAAGCTTTCTTT
>TRBV10-1|TRBD1|13|TRBJ1-4|NA
CARPDRDGEKLFF
TGCGCCAGACCTGACAGGGATGGTGAAAAACTGTTTTTT
>TRBV7-3|NA|12|TRBJ2-1|NA
CASSLLGREQFF
TGTGCCAGCAGCTTATTGGGGCGAGAGCAGTTCTTC
>TRBV15|NA|14|TRBJ1-5|NA
CASRRTERGMPQHF
TGTGCCAGCCGAAGGACGGAGCGGGGGATGCCCCAGCATTTT
>TRBV13|NA|14|TRBJ1-1|NA
CASSSRGGDTEAFF
TGTGCCAGCAGCTCCAGGGGCGGGGACACTGAAGCTTTCTTT
>TRBV6-5|NA|10|TRBJ1-1|NA
CASRDSQLYF
TGTGCCAGCAGGGACTCACAGCTGTACTTT
>TRBV5-1|TRBD1|16|TRBJ2-3|NA
CASLPRGQGKGDTQYF
TGCGCCAGCTTGCCCCGGGGACAGGGGAAAGGAGATACGCAGTATTTT
>TRBV29-1|NA|14|TRBJ1-1|NA
CSATLGVGNTEAFF
TGCAGCGCCACCTTAGGGGTAGGGAACACTGAAGCTTTCTTT
>TRBV29-1|NA|11|TRBJ1-1|NA
CSVPTDTEAFF
TGCAGCGTTCCGACAGACACTGAAGCTTTCTTT
>TRBV11-3|NA|13|TRBJ2-1|NA
CASSLDSDNEQFF
TGTGCCAGCAGCTTAGATTCGGACAATGAGCAGTTCTTC
>TRBV28|NA|15|TRBJ2-3|NA
CASSLTSTGSDTQYF
TGTGCCAGCAGTTTAACCAGCACGGGCTCAGATACGCAGTATTTT
>TRBV7-2|NA|13|TRBJ2-3|NA
CASSLQGADTQYF
TGTGCCAGCAGCTTACAGGGCGCAGATACGCAGTATTTT
>TRBV21-1|NA|19|TRBJ2-1|NA
CASSPGGRIAGGHYNEQFF
TGTGCCAGCAGCCCGGGGGGGCGAATAGCGGGAGGCCACTACAATGAGCAGTTCTTC
>TRBV11-2|NA|15|TRBJ2-1|NA
CASSLDQGVADEQFF
TGTGCCAGCAGCTTAGATCAGGGAGTCGCCGATGAGCAGTTCTTC
>TRBV14|NA|13|TRBJ1-1|NA
CASSQDWGTEAFF
TGTGCCAGCAGCCAAGATTGGGGGACTGAAGCTTTCTTT
>TRBV11-2|TRBD1|15|TRBJ2-7|NA
CASSLDPGQGYEQYF
TGTGCCAGCAGCTTAGATCCGGGACAGGGCTACGAGCAGTACTTC
>TRBV11-3|NA|15|TRBJ2-4|NA
CASSLRGAPGNIQYF
TGTGCCAGCAGCTTACGGGGGGCCCCAGGAAACATTCAGTACTTC
>TRBV6-6|TRBD1|15|TRBJ1-4|NA
CASSFTGTGDEKLFF
TGTGCCAGCAGTTTCACCGGGACAGGGGATGAAAAACTGTTTTTT
>TRBV5-1|TRBD1|15|TRBJ1-2|NA
CASTSTQGGKYGYTF
TGCGCCAGCACCTCCACCCAGGGGGGAAAATATGGCTACACCTTC
>TRBV19|TRBD1|18|TRBJ2-3|few
CASSTDRVTTFRTDTQYF
TGTGCCAGTAGTACGGACAGGGTAACGACCTTTCGCACAGATACGCAGTATTTT
>TRBV19|NA|15|TRBJ2-3|NA
CASSIRDLSTDTQYF
TGTGCCAGTAGTATCCGGGATTTAAGCACAGATACGCAGTATTTT
>TRBV12-5|TRBD2|16|TRBJ2-5|NA
CASGPGAGGPLETQYF
TGTGCTAGTGGTCCGGGAGCGGGGGGGCCTCTAGAGACCCAGTACTTC
>TRBV11-3|TRBD1|15|TRBJ1-1|NA
CASSLQGASGTEAFF
TGTGCCAGCAGCCTTCAGGGGGCATCGGGCACTGAAGCTTTCTTT
>TRBV3-1/TRBV3-2|NA|17|TRBJ2-1|NA
CASTSTGQHSSYNEQFF
TGTGCCAGCACCTCAACTGGACAGCATAGCTCCTACAATGAGCAGTTCTTC
>TRBV6-5|NA|14|TRBJ1-1|once
CASSYSGGDTEAFF
TGTGCCAGCAGTTACTCCGGGGGAGACACTGAAGCTTTCTTT
>TRBV4-2|TRBD2|16|TRBJ2-1|NA
CASSLEPAGVENEQFF
TGTGCCAGCAGCCTCGAACCCGCGGGGGTAGAAAATGAGCAGTTCTTC
>TRBV6-2/TRBV6-3|TRBD1|16|TRBJ1-1|NA
CASSYGWTGWSTEAFF
TGTGCCAGCAGTTACGGTTGGACAGGTTGGAGCACTGAAGCTTTCTTT
>TRBV3-1/TRBV3-2|NA|14|TRBJ1-2|NA
CASSQVGKFGGYTF
TGTGCCAGCAGCCAAGTGGGCAAATTCGGTGGCTACACCTTC
>TRBV6-2/TRBV6-3|NA|13|TRBJ1-1|NA
CASSTDWRTEAFF
TGTGCCAGCAGTACCGACTGGCGGACTGAAGCTTTCTTT
>TRBV15|TRBD1|15|TRBJ2-5|NA
CATSRSQGVGETQYF
TGTGCCACCAGCAGATCCCAGGGGGTTGGAGAGACCCAGTACTTC